The 17 T cell receptor beta chains below come from one sample, sequenced in a study of beta chain features in type 1 diabetes. Expressed TCRB transcripts were sequenced after all isolated RNA was converted to cDNA. Clones were sequenced by immunoSEQ multiplex PCR, and TCRdb holds only the in-frame ones, with some missing. Seen here are tens of thousands of clones, roughly 50% observed once, and the top ten hold more than 0.2%. Sample: stem cell memory CD4+ T cells from blood. These receptors all stem from a woman in her 30s in good health.

The chain couples TRBV27 to TRBJ2-7, with D possibly TRBD1 on 6 matching bases. This CDR3 comprises 13 residues. Trimming shortened V by 6 bases and J by 5 bases, and 14 bases separated the two germline ends. Germline CDR1 is MNHEY and CDR2 is SMNVEV (reference sequence). The CDR3 sequence: CASRRGRGHEQYF. In DNA form, the CDR3 reads TGTGCCAGCAGGCGCGGCAGGGGCCACGAGCAGTACTTC.

This sequence joins TRBV7-2 and TRBJ2-5; TRBD2 agrees at 7 bases. This CDR3 region has 14 residues. The V segment lost 3 bases and the J segment 5 bases; nucleotides outside the gene matches: 6. In germline, CDR1 is SGHTA, CDR2 FQGNSA. The CDR3 sequence is CASSFQGGQETQYF. CDR3 coding DNA: TGTGCCAGCAGCTTTCAGGGAGGGCAGGAGACCCAGTACTTC.

The gene calls are TRBV4-1 and TRBJ2-7; a weak D match, TRBD1 (7 bases). Per germline, CDR1 MGHRA and CDR2 YSYEKL. This CDR3 has 16 amino acids. The germline V and J ends were trimmed by 1 base and 0 bases, with 13 bases remaining between them. CDR3 loop: CASSQGAGGTSYEQYF. The CDR3 DNA follows: TGCGCCAGCAGCCAAGGTGCAGGGGGGACCTCCTACGAGCAGTACTTC.

This clone was picked up a small number of times. The V gene is TRBV18, the J gene TRBJ2-7; TRBD1 agrees at 9 bases. CDR1 is KGHSH and CDR2 is LQKENI in the germline V gene. The trim removed 6 bases at V and 1 base at J, leaving 7 bases unmatched. The CDR3 is 15 residues long. CDR3 sequence reads: CASSRDRDSSYEQYF. The CDR3 DNA is TGTGCCAGCTCCCGGGACAGGGACTCATCCTACGAGCAGTACTTC.

V usage is TRBV4-2 and J usage is TRBJ2-7; D perhaps matches TRBD1 (6 bases). The germline V gene has CDR1 LGHNA and CDR2 YNFKEQ. Trimming stripped 0 bases from V and 2 bases from J, with 8 bases between. The CDR3 contains 14 residues. The chain's CDR3 is CASSQDYRAYEQYF. The CDR3 DNA follows: TGTGCCAGCAGCCAAGATTACAGGGCCTACGAGCAGTACTTC.

The rearrangement joins TRBV19 to TRBJ2-7, with TRBD2 as a possible D gene (6 bases). The CDR3 extends over 17 amino acids. CDR1 and CDR2 (germline): LNHDA, SQIVND (reference sequence). Trimming removed 3 bases from V and 0 bases from J, with 18 bases in between. DNA of the CDR3: TGTGCCAGTAGTATTCGCTATCTTGGGGGGAGCTCCTACGAGCAGTACTTC. It encodes CASSIRYLGGSSYEQYF.

This clone was seen more than once but under ten times. The chain uses TRBV5-4 and TRBJ2-1, with D maybe TRBD2 (7 bases). Germline CDR1 and CDR2: SGHNT and YYREEE (reference sequence). The CDR3 is made up of 16 amino acids. V shed 4 bases and J shed 2 bases, with 16 bases lying between them. The DNA for the CDR3 is TGTGCCAGCAGCGGTGGCGGGGGCACCCCCTACAATGAGCAGTTCTTC. This translates into CASSGGGGTPYNEQFF.

The chain links TRBV14 to TRBJ2-7, with unresolved D. Germline loops: CDR1 SGHDN, CDR2 FVKESK. The ends were cut back, 2 bases at V and 2 bases at J, with 10 bases in the middle. This CDR3 region has 14 residues. CDR3 protein: CASSQSRDTYEQYF. CDR3 bases: TGTGCCAGCAGCCAAAGCCGAGATACCTACGAGCAGTACTTC.

The chain is built from TRBV4-3 and TRBJ2-1; 8 bases agree with TRBD2. The CDR3 sequence is 16 residues long. The germline V gene encodes CDR1 LGHNA and CDR2 YSLEER. Germline trimming cut 0 bases from V and 7 bases from J; bases unmatched to any gene: 8. This chain's CDR3 is CASSQDTAGGWNEQFF. The CDR3 DNA follows: TGCGCCAGCAGCCAAGATACGGCGGGAGGTTGGAATGAGCAGTTCTTC.

This sequence joins TRBV19 and TRBJ2-1, with 15 bases matching TRBD2. V trimming: 6 bases; J trimming: 4 bases; junction bases outside the gene matches: 19. There are 21 residues in the CDR3. The germline V gene has CDR1 LNHDA and CDR2 SQIVND (reference sequence). The CDR3 bases are TGTGCCAGTAGACCCGGACTAGCGGGAGGGCTCATTAGTTTGGGTTACAATGAGCAGTTCTTC. Its protein is CASRPGLAGGLISLGYNEQFF. The full variable domain, with the rest looked up from reference TRBV19 and TRBJ2-1, is DGGITQSPKYLFRKEGQNVTLSCEQNLNHDAMYWYRQDPGQGLRLIYYSQIVNDFQKGDIAEGYSVSREKKESFPLTVTSAQKNPTAFYLCASRPGLAGGLISLGYNEQFFGPGTRLTVL.

This clone was seen a handful of times. This rearrangement joins TRBV6-5 to TRBJ2-1; D not certain. V shed 2 bases and J shed 0 bases, with 11 bases lying between them. In germline, CDR1 is MNHEY, CDR2 SVGAGI. This CDR3 has 16 residues. The CDR3 DNA follows: TGTGCCAGCAGTTACGGGCAGAAGAGCTCCTACAATGAGCAGTTCTTC. Amino acid sequence: CASSYGQKSSYNEQFF.

The chain is built from TRBV5-6 and TRBJ2-3; no definite D call. CDR3 length: 16 amino acids. V was cut by 0 bases and J by 3 bases, with 14 bases left in between. CDR1 is SGHDT and CDR2 is YYEEEE in the germline V gene. CDR3 in DNA: TGTGCCAGCAGCTTGGTCCCAGGATCCTGGACAGATACGCAGTATTTT. Residues: CASSLVPGSWTDTQYF.

This clone showed up just a few times. V gene TRBV2 combines with J gene TRBJ2-7, with 9 positions matching TRBD2. The CDR3 consists of 15 residues. Germline V gene lookup returns CDR1 SNHLY and CDR2 FYNNEI. Losses at the gene ends were 1 base for V and 4 bases for J; bases not matched to a gene: 5. The CDR3 DNA is TGTGCCAGCAGTGAAGGTAGCGGGGGCAAATACGAGCAGTACTTC. Its protein product is CASSEGSGGKYEQYF. The full variable domain, with the rest looked up from reference TRBV2 and TRBJ2-7, is EPEVTQTPSHQVTQMGQEVILRCVPISNHLYFYWYRQILGQKVEFLVSFYNNEISEKSEIFDDQFSVERPDGSNFTLKIRSTKLEDSAMYFCASSEGSGGKYEQYFGPGTRLTVT.

The J gene is TRBJ2-5, the V gene TRBV19; TRBD2 is a possible D gene (6 bases). Germline loops: CDR1 LNHDA, CDR2 SQIVND (reference sequence). The CDR3 totals 17 residues. V lost 5 bases to trimming and J lost 4 bases, with 23 bases between them. This CDR3 is CASSLPRATGRRETQYF. The CDR3 DNA reads as TGTGCCAGTAGTCTCCCCCGGGCTACCGGGAGAAGAGAGACCCAGTACTTC.

The chain recombines TRBV9 with TRBJ1-2, with D possibly being TRBD1 (6 bases). Between the trimmed V and J ends, which lost 3 bases and 2 bases, there was a span of 8 bases. The CDR3 contains 13 residues. Germline CDR1 and CDR2: SGDLS and YYNGEE. CDR3 residues: CASSATGNYGYTF. CDR3 in DNA: TGTGCCAGCAGCGCTACAGGGAACTATGGCTACACCTTC.

The chain uses TRBV19 and TRBJ2-1, with D hard to call. V lost 2 bases and J 0 bases, leaving 14 bases between the germline ends. The CDR3 consists of 17 residues. The germline V gene encodes CDR1 LNHDA and CDR2 SQIVND (reference sequence). As DNA, the CDR3 is TGTGCCAGTAGTATATCGAGGAGACCGGGCTCCTACAATGAGCAGTTCTTC. It codes for CASSISRRPGSYNEQFF.

The chain employs TRBV5-5 and TRBJ2-3; 10 nucleotides match TRBD1. Germline V gene data show CDR1 as SGHKS and CDR2 as YYEKEE (reference sequence). V shed 3 bases and J 2 bases; nucleotides not matched to a gene: 3. This CDR3 is built from 15 residues. CDR3 sequence reads: CASSSGQGSTDTQYF. The CDR3 DNA reads TGTGCCAGCAGCTCGGGACAGGGGTCCACAGATACGCAGTATTTT.